These T cell receptor beta chains were read from a single sample in a study of T cell responses to AZD1222 COVID-19 vaccine. TCRdb keeps only in-frame clones here, not all; method: immunoSEQ multiplex PCR. The sample contains approximately 110,000 clones, approximately 87% of which appear only once. This material consisted of peripheral blood, taken 28 days after the second AZD1222 dose. The receptors shown here come from an adult who received the AZD1222 COVID-19 vaccine. Each CDR3 is given with its conserved first and last residue. Fields, in order: J gene, clone size, D gene, V gene, CDR3 protein. A D gene is named only where the DNA matches it firmly. Expanded clones are given a class, and other clones once, few, many or no size at all.

TRBJ1-1 | - | - | TRBV19 | CASSQERGTEAFF
TRBJ2-2 | - | - | TRBV11-3 | CASSAENTGELFF
TRBJ2-5 | - | TRBD1 | TRBV18 | CASSPGQAQETQYF
TRBJ1-5 | - | - | TRBV28 | CASRKGGRGVNQPQHF
TRBJ2-2 | once | - | TRBV6-5 | CASSYRRSTGELFF
TRBJ1-5 | - | TRBD1 | TRBV6-5 | CASSNQDREEHF
TRBJ1-2 | - | TRBD1 | TRBV7-8 | CASSRNRDSLNYGYTF
TRBJ2-3 | - | - | TRBV6-5 | CASSPDGGRYTQYF
TRBJ1-1 | - | - | TRBV18 | CASSAGTNTEAFF
TRBJ1-2 | - | - | TRBV29-1 | CSVEGGDGYTF
TRBJ2-2 | few | - | TRBV5-8 | CASSFGTRNTGELFF
TRBJ1-3 | - | TRBD1 | TRBV7-6 | CASSLQGQTGNTIYF
TRBJ2-7 | - | - | TRBV7-3 | CASSLGPSYEQYF